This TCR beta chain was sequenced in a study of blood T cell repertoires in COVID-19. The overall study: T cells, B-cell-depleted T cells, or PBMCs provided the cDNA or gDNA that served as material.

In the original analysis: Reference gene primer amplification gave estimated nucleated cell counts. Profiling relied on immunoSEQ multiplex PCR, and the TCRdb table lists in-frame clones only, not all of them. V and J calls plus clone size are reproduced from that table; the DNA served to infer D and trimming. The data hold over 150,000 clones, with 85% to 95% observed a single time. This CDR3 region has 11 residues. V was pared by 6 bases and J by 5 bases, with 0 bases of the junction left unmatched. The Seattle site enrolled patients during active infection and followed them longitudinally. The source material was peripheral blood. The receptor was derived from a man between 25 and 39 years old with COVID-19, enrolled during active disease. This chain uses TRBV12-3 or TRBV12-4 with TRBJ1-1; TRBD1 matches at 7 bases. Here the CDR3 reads CASRTGTEAFF. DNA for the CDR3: TGTGCCAGCAGGACAGGGACTGAAGCTTTCTTT.